A single sample is the source of the 24 T cell receptor beta chains below, sequenced in a study of T-cell reconstitution after alpha-beta-depleted transplantation in children. The authors prepared the TCRbeta library with unique molecular identifiers. TCRdb processed the PCR reads anew with MiXCR; each CDR3 protein has one entry. The sample lists 490,000 or so distinct CDR3 sequences; around 12% were seen once. The specimen was PBMCs from the stem cell graft donor, collected from the stem cell graft. The receptors derive from a human donor who donated a stem cell graft to a child with combined immunodeficiency.

CDR3 region: CASKTGDEKLFF. Written as DNA, the CDR3 is TGTGCCAGCAAGACGGGGGATGAAAAACTGTTTTTT. V usage is TRBV7-8 and J usage is TRBJ1-4; tentatively, D is TRBD1 (5 bases). Trimming took off 7 bases at V and 6 bases at J, with 9 bases between the two ends. From germline, CDR1 is SGHVS and CDR2 FQNEAQ. The CDR3 is 12 amino acids.

This clonotype was counted many times. V and J are TRBV4-3 and TRBJ1-2; D may be TRBD1 (5 bases). Trimming took off 4 bases at V and 2 bases at J, with 14 bases between the two ends. CDR1 is LGHNA and CDR2 is YSLEER in the germline V gene. The CDR3 covers 15 residues. The CDR3 sequence is CASSPGRLINYGYTF. DNA of the CDR3: TGCGCCAGCAGCCCGGGACGGCTTATCAACTATGGCTACACCTTC.

In its sample, this clonotype was seen many times. J is TRBJ2-5 and V is TRBV29-1; D is uncertain. Germline lookup yields CDR1 SQVTM and CDR2 ANQGSEA. Trimming stripped 7 bases from V and 3 bases from J, with 6 bases between. The CDR3 sequence is 10 residues long. Here the CDR3 DNA reads TGCAGCGCTGCCAAAGAGACCCAGTACTTC. This translates into CSAAKETQYF.

This clonotype was counted ten times or more. This chain links TRBV12-3 or TRBV12-4 with TRBJ1-5; no definite D call. The CDR3 length is 14 residues. With 3 bases removed from V and 0 bases from J, the gap between germline ends came to 6 bases. The CDR3 DNA sequence: TGTGCCAGCAGTTTGGGCACTAGCAATCAGCCCCAGCATTTT. The encoded protein is CASSLGTSNQPQHF.

This clonotype has at least ten counts. The chain couples TRBV7-3 to TRBJ2-1, with TRBD1 matching over 9 bases. The V gene's germline CDR1 is SGHTA and CDR2 FQGTGA. This CDR3 is built from 15 residues. The junction had 8 bases not matched to a gene; V was cut back by 3 bases and J by 8 bases. The CDR3, as DNA: TGTGCCAGCAGCTTGAGACAGGGGGTATATGATGAGCAGTTCTTC. Its protein product is CASSLRQGVYDEQFF.

This chain uses TRBV12-3 or TRBV12-4 with TRBJ1-5, with 8 positions matching TRBD1. J lost 4 bases, V lost 7 bases, and 6 bases had no gene match. There are 14 residues in the CDR3. CDR3 sequence (DNA): TGTGCCAGCACCCGGACAGGGAAGAATCAGCCCCAGCATTTT. Encoded protein: CASTRTGKNQPQHF.

The genes are TRBV12-3 or TRBV12-4 and TRBJ1-3; D unclear. V was pared by 5 bases and J by 0 bases, with 14 bases between. The CDR3 spans 16 residues. The CDR3 nucleotides are TGTGCCAGCAGTCGGGTGGACGTTGACTCTGGAAACACCATATATTTT. The encoded protein is CASSRVDVDSGNTIYF.

This clonotype appeared a few times. The gene calls are TRBV7-2 and TRBJ1-2, with a tentative D call TRBD1 (6 bases). From germline, CDR1 is SGHTA and CDR2 FQGNSA. Trimming removed 8 bases from V and 7 bases from J, with 17 bases in between. CDR3 length equals 13 residues. The CDR3 DNA follows: TGTGCCAGCGACTCCCTCAGGGGTAGTGGCTACACCTTC. The encoded protein is CASDSLRGSGYTF. The whole variable domain, filled in from reference TRBV7-2 and TRBJ1-2, reads GAGVSQSPSNKVTEKGKDVELRCDPISGHTALYWYRQSLGQGLEFLIYFQGNSAPDKSGLPSDRFSAERTGGSVSTLTIQRTQQEDSAVYLCASDSLRGSGYTFGSGTRLTVV.

This clonotype was observed a handful of times. The V call is TRBV11-2, the J call TRBJ2-4; no reliable D call. The V and J ends lost 6 bases and 9 bases respectively, with 18 bases between them. Looked up from germline, CDR1 is SGHAT and CDR2 is FQNNGV. This CDR3 is 14 amino acids long. CDR3 nucleotides: TGTGCCAGCAGTTCCTATTTGGGGTTGGGCATTCAGTACTTC. Its translation: CASSSYLGLGIQYF.

This chain uses TRBV12-3 or TRBV12-4 with TRBJ2-2; 10 nucleotides match TRBD2. The CDR3 spans 16 residues. Germline trimming cut 3 bases from V and 3 bases from J; bases unmatched to any gene: 4. The CDR3 nucleotides read TGTGCCAGCAGTTTGGGACTAGCGTTAGACACCGGGGAGCTGTTTTTT. Encoded protein: CASSLGLALDTGELFF.

This clonotype was seen only a few times. The V and J genes are TRBV2 and TRBJ2-3; TRBD1 aligns across 9 bases. The CDR3 is 15 amino acids. Germline CDR1 and CDR2: SNHLY and FYNNEI. The V segment lost 3 bases and the J segment 3 bases; nucleotides outside the gene matches: 4. The CDR3 protein is CASSERTGATDTQYF. CDR3 coding DNA: TGTGCCAGCAGTGAGCGGACAGGGGCGACAGATACGCAGTATTTT.

This clonotype was counted between two and nine times. The junction and the germline gene differ at one end; a read error may be behind it. The chain combines TRBV18 with TRBJ2-1, with TRBD1 matching 7 bases. This CDR3 has 12 amino acids. Germline lookup yields CDR1 KGHSH and CDR2 LQKENI. CDR3 in DNA: TGTGCCAGCTCACAAACAGGGGTAATATTCTACTTC. This sequence encodes CASSQTGVIFYF.

This chain connects TRBV12-3 or TRBV12-4 to TRBJ2-3; 10 positions match TRBD2. The CDR3 has 18 residues. Losses at the gene ends were 6 bases for V and 0 bases for J; bases not matched to a gene: 12. Here the CDR3 DNA reads TGTGCCAGCAGGTCCACTGCTCTAGCGGGGGTCAGCACAGATACGCAGTATTTT. Translation gives CASRSTALAGVSTDTQYF.

This clonotype has ten or more counts. The chain employs TRBV20-1 and TRBJ2-3; 7 bases match TRBD2. V dropped 6 bases and J dropped 0; count of bases not matched to a gene: 24. This CDR3 has 20 amino acids. Germline V lookup: CDR1 DFQATT, CDR2 SNEGSKA (reference sequence). Here the CDR3 DNA reads TGCAGTGCCCTAGCCGCCCCCTCCGGGGGGATACAAGTTAGCACAGATACGCAGTATTTT. It yields the protein CSALAAPSGGIQVSTDTQYF.

This clonotype was counted between two and nine times. The chain has TRBV5-6 and TRBJ2-3, with TRBD1 matching 9 bases. V was clipped by 0 bases and J by 5 bases; unmatched bases: 10. The CDR3 runs to 17 residues. Germline values: CDR1 SGHDT, CDR2 YYEEEE. CDR3 sequence reads: CASSLGRGQGTGDTQYF. CDR3 DNA: TGTGCCAGCAGCTTGGGACGGGGACAGGGTACGGGAGATACGCAGTATTTT.

The chain employs TRBV12-3 or TRBV12-4 and TRBJ2-5; maybe TRBD1 (5 bases). The length of the CDR3 is 13 residues. The V gene lost 3 bases and the J gene lost 5 bases, with 10 bases spanning the gap. CDR3 coding DNA: TGTGCCAGCAGTTTTTGGGGCGCGGAGACCCAGTACTTC. This translates into CASSFWGAETQYF.

V and J are TRBV7-8 and TRBJ2-1, with D tentatively TRBD1 (5 bases). CDR3 length: 13 residues. V was clipped by 4 bases and J by 11 bases, with 15 bases between them. Germline V gene sequence: CDR1 SGHVS, CDR2 FQNEAQ. The CDR3 here is CASSSRAPPKQFF. CDR3 bases: TGTGCCAGCAGCTCCAGGGCCCCCCCGAAGCAGTTCTTC.

The chain carries TRBV12-3 or TRBV12-4 and TRBJ2-3; 11 bases agree with TRBD2. This CDR3 is 17 amino acids long. V lost 5 bases, J lost 6 bases, and 13 bases stayed unmatched. This CDR3 reads CASSPGGLAGGRDTQYF. CDR3 sequence (DNA): TGTGCCAGCAGTCCCGGGGGGCTAGCGGGAGGTCGGGATACGCAGTATTTT.

This clonotype showed up just a few times. The chain joins TRBV28 to TRBJ2-3, with 15 bases identical to TRBD2. CDR1 and CDR2 from the germline V gene are MDHEN and SYDVKM. The CDR3 is 18 residues long. J was trimmed by 5 bases and V by 5 bases; bases with no gene match: 11. The CDR3 reads CASSPWTSGGADRDTQYF. CDR3 DNA: TGTGCCAGCAGTCCCTGGACTAGCGGGGGGGCCGATCGAGATACGCAGTATTTT. The complete variable domain, with remaining parts taken from reference TRBV28 and TRBJ2-3, reads DVKVTQSSRYLVKRTGEKVFLECVQDMDHENMFWYRQDPGLGLRLIYFSYDVKMKEKGDIPEGYSVSREKKERFSLILESASTNQTSMYLCASSPWTSGGADRDTQYFGPGTRLTVL.

This clonotype was seen more than once but under ten times. CDR3 DNA: TGTGCCAGCAGCGGGGGGAACACCGGGGAGCTGTTTTTT. This codes for CASSGGNTGELFF. The chain couples TRBV12-3 or TRBV12-4 to TRBJ2-2, with D perhaps matching TRBD2 (6 bases). The CDR3 sequence is 13 residues long. V shed 6 bases and J shed 1 base, with 6 bases lying between them.

V and J are TRBV7-8 and TRBJ2-7, with 8 positions matching TRBD2. V trimming: 1 base; J trimming: 6 bases; junction bases outside the gene matches: 2. This CDR3 has 13 residues. The germline CDR1 and CDR2 sequences are SGHVS and FQNEAQ. The CDR3 loop reads CASSLGSGIEQYF. CDR3 sequence (DNA): TGTGCCAGCAGCTTAGGTAGCGGGATCGAGCAGTACTTC. The variable domain in full, completed from reference TRBV7-8 and TRBJ2-7, reads GAGVSQSPRYKVAKRGQDVALRCDPISGHVSLFWYQQALGQGPEFLTYFQNEAQLDKSGLPSDRFFAERPEGSVSTLKIQRTQQEDSAVYLCASSLGSGIEQYFGPGTRLTVT.

This clonotype was picked up many times. V usage is TRBV7-7 and J usage is TRBJ2-3; D unresolved. Germline V gene data show CDR1 as SSHAT and CDR2 as FNYEAQ (reference sequence). The CDR3 length is 15 residues. V lost 1 base and J 3 bases, leaving 11 bases between the germline ends. In DNA, the CDR3 is TGTGCCAGCAGCTTAGTTGGCTCGGAGACAGATACGCAGTATTTT. Its protein product is CASSLVGSETDTQYF.

Ten or more counts support this clonotype. The DNA of the CDR3 is TGTGCCACCAGTGATACTACAGCTTCTGGCGGGGCCAACGTCCTGACTTTC. Protein product: CATSDTTASGGANVLTF. This rearrangement joins TRBV24-1 to TRBJ2-6, with D unclear. V was cut by 3 bases and J by 4 bases, with 15 bases left in between. The germline V gene encodes CDR1 KGHDR and CDR2 SFDVKD. There are 17 residues in the CDR3.

This rearrangement joins TRBV9 to TRBJ2-7; D gene ambiguous. The CDR3 extends over 14 amino acids. V lost 2 bases and J 4 bases, leaving 13 bases between the germline ends. CDR1 SGDLS and CDR2 YYNGEE come from the germline V gene. The CDR3 here is CASSVGYLPYEQYF. In nucleotides, the CDR3 is TGTGCCAGCAGCGTCGGCTACCTACCGTACGAGCAGTACTTC.